The 25 T cell receptor beta chains in this list originate from one sample, sequenced in a study of technical replicates of blood from a handful of donors. TCRdb's table, derived via immunoSEQ multiplex PCR, lists solely in-frame clones and lacks some. Altogether 75,000 to 90,000 clones are present, approximately 92% being singletons, with the ten largest covering about 0.27%. Sequencing was done on a sample of T cells isolated from PBMCs. The receptors stem from a human donor in good health.

V usage is TRBV6-6 and J usage is TRBJ2-7; tentatively, D is TRBD2 (5 bases). Germline assignment: CDR1 MNHNY and CDR2 SVGAGI (reference sequence). The germline V and J ends were trimmed by 2 bases and 3 bases, with 11 bases remaining between them. This CDR3 has 14 residues. The CDR3 region is CASSYPGRNYEQYF. The CDR3 DNA follows: TGTGCCAGCAGTTACCCGGGAAGGAACTACGAGCAGTACTTC.

The rearrangement links TRBV27 to TRBJ2-1, with no clear D. Per germline, CDR1 MNHEY and CDR2 SMNVEV (reference sequence). Trimming removed 3 bases at V and 6 bases at J, with 3 bases between. The CDR3 runs 11 residues. The CDR3 DNA reads TGTGCCAGCAGTTTTAGCAATGAGCAGTTCTTC. This sequence encodes CASSFSNEQFF.

V gene TRBV27 combines with J gene TRBJ1-2; 9 bases align to TRBD1. The CDR3 runs 14 residues. Germline V gene lookup returns CDR1 MNHEY and CDR2 SMNVEV (reference sequence). The junction had 2 bases not matched to a gene; V was cut back by 6 bases and J by 0 bases. CDR3 nucleotides: TGTGCCAGCAGCGGACAGGGGACTAACTATGGCTACACCTTC. Its translation: CASSGQGTNYGYTF.

The chain couples TRBV2 to TRBJ2-1; TRBD2 agrees at 7 bases. V lost 8 bases, J lost 0 bases, and 1 base stayed unmatched. The germline V gene has CDR1 SNHLY and CDR2 FYNNEI. The CDR3 contains 13 residues. The CDR3, as DNA: TGTGCCAGCCAGCGGGACTCCTACAATGAGCAGTTCTTC. Protein: CASQRDSYNEQFF. The full variable domain, in which reference TRBV2 and TRBJ2-1 provide the parts outside the CDR3, is EPEVTQTPSHQVTQMGQEVILRCVPISNHLYFYWYRQILGQKVEFLVSFYNNEISEKSEIFDDQFSVERPDGSNFTLKIRSTKLEDSAMYFCASQRDSYNEQFFGPGTRLTVL.

CDR3 bases: TGTGCCTGGGAACCGGGACAGGGGGTTCAGCCCCAGCATTTT. Its protein is CAWEPGQGVQPQHF. The chain links TRBV30 to TRBJ1-5; 11 bases agree with TRBD1. Germline V lookup: CDR1 GTSNPN, CDR2 SVGIG (reference sequence). V was pared by 5 bases and J by 6 bases, with 6 bases of the junction left unmatched. The CDR3 length is 14 residues.

The CDR3 loop is CASSVGEDYSNQPQHF. The DNA for the CDR3 is TGTGCCAGCAGCGTAGGAGAGGACTATAGCAATCAGCCCCAGCATTTT. The rearrangement links TRBV9 to TRBJ1-5; D not certain. The CDR3 spans 16 residues. Germline V gives CDR1 SGDLS, CDR2 YYNGEE. V gave up 0 bases and J gave up 0 bases, with 10 bases separating them.

The rearrangement joins TRBV9 to TRBJ1-6; D perhaps matches TRBD1 (6 bases). V was clipped by 3 bases and J by 0 bases, with 16 bases between them. The CDR3 is 18 residues long. Per germline, CDR1 SGDLS and CDR2 YYNGEE. The CDR3: CASSEGDTFSSYNSPLHF. CDR3 coding DNA: TGTGCCAGCAGCGAGGGGGACACCTTCAGCTCCTATAATTCACCCCTCCACTTT.

The chain links TRBV28 to TRBJ1-1, with 9 bases that match TRBD1. This CDR3 has 14 amino acids. CDR1 and CDR2 from the germline V gene are MDHEN and SYDVKM. V shed 5 bases, J shed 10 bases, and the junction held 11 bases outside the gene matches. The CDR3 is CASSEDRGLSGAFF. Written as DNA, the CDR3 is TGTGCCAGCAGTGAGGACAGGGGCCTCTCGGGAGCTTTCTTT.

The chain is built from TRBV28 and TRBJ1-2; 9 bases are shared with TRBD1. The length of the CDR3 is 15 residues. From germline, CDR1 is MDHEN and CDR2 SYDVKM. Trimming took 2 bases from V and 5 from J; bases not matched to a gene: 6. Here the CDR3 reads CASSLAGTGSYGYTF. The CDR3, as DNA: TGTGCCAGCAGTTTAGCCGGGACAGGGAGTTATGGCTACACCTTC.

The V call is TRBV7-2, the J call TRBJ2-7; 10 positions match TRBD1. CDR3 size: 14 residues. Germline V gene lookup returns CDR1 SGHTA and CDR2 FQGNSA. J was trimmed by 5 bases and V by 7 bases; bases with no gene match: 8. For the CDR3, the DNA is TGTGCCAGCACCCTGAGAGACAGGGGGCACGAGCAGTACTTC. This sequence encodes CASTLRDRGHEQYF. The variable domain in full, with the rest retrieved from reference TRBV7-2 and TRBJ2-7, is GAGVSQSPSNKVTEKGKDVELRCDPISGHTALYWYRQSLGQGLEFLIYFQGNSAPDKSGLPSDRFSAERTGGSVSTLTIQRTQQEDSAVYLCASTLRDRGHEQYFGPGTRLTVT.

CDR3 sequence (DNA): TGTGCTAGTGGTTTGGGATCCACAGGGTTTGGCGCTGAAGCTTTCTTT. It translates to CASGLGSTGFGAEAFF. V gene TRBV12-5 combines with J gene TRBJ1-1; a possible D gene is TRBD1 (6 bases). CDR3 size: 16 residues. Germline assignment: CDR1 LGHNT and CDR2 FRNRAP. V was trimmed by 1 base and J by 6 bases, leaving 18 bases between them.

The rearrangement uses TRBV11-1 and TRBJ2-1; D is unclear. Germline V lookup: CDR1 SGHAT, CDR2 FQDESV (reference sequence). Trimming cost V 7 bases and J 10 bases, with 11 bases left between them. The CDR3 totals 11 residues. In nucleotides, the CDR3 is TGTGCCAGCACCCTGGCTGTGGAGCAGTTCTTC. As protein: CASTLAVEQFF.

The chain recombines TRBV7-2 with TRBJ2-2, with a weak D call TRBD1 (6 bases). Germline V gene lookup returns CDR1 SGHTA and CDR2 FQGNSA. V shed 5 bases and J shed 5 bases, with 15 bases lying between them. The CDR3 is 15 residues long. This CDR3 is CASSLYREWTGELFF. CDR3 sequence (DNA): TGTGCCAGCAGCCTCTACAGGGAGTGGACCGGGGAGCTGTTTTTT.

The chain couples TRBV9 to TRBJ2-1; TRBD1 matches at 7 bases. The junction had 5 bases not matched to a gene; V was cut back by 0 bases and J by 5 bases. The CDR3 covers 15 residues. Germline-derived CDR1 and CDR2 are SGDLS and YYNGEE. The DNA for the CDR3 is TGTGCCAGCAGCGTAGAAAGGGGGCGCAACAATGAGCAGTTCTTC. This encodes CASSVERGRNNEQFF.

The chain carries TRBV9 and TRBJ2-5; D may be TRBD1 (5 bases). Trimming left V 0 bases short and J 5 bases short, with 5 bases between. Germline CDR1 and CDR2: SGDLS and YYNGEE. This CDR3 region has 12 residues. The CDR3: CASSVEGETQYF. CDR3 nucleotide sequence: TGTGCCAGCAGCGTAGAGGGGGAGACCCAGTACTTC.

V usage is TRBV10-2 and J usage is TRBJ2-7; D ambiguous. V lost 5 bases to trimming and J lost 6 bases, with 11 bases between them. Germline lookup yields CDR1 WSHSY and CDR2 SAAADI. This CDR3 is built from 12 residues. The CDR3 here is CASSRSSGEQYF. CDR3 sequence (DNA): TGCGCCAGCAGTAGGTCTTCGGGCGAGCAGTACTTC.

This chain connects TRBV15 to TRBJ2-3; D may be TRBD2 (5 bases). The CDR3 spans 18 residues. Looked up from germline, CDR1 is LNHNV and CDR2 is YYDKDF (reference sequence). Trimming took 2 bases from V and 0 from J, leaving 18 bases between them. The CDR3 reads CATSRFGVVASSTDTQYF. CDR3 in DNA: TGTGCCACCAGCAGATTCGGGGTAGTTGCCAGTAGCACAGATACGCAGTATTTT.

The gene calls are TRBV5-1 and TRBJ2-5; maybe TRBD1 (7 bases). Germline values: CDR1 SGHRS, CDR2 YFSETQ. The CDR3 consists of 16 residues. The ends were cut back, 1 base at V and 2 bases at J, with 15 bases in the middle. The CDR3 protein is CASSLWRGPWQETQYF. In nucleotides, the CDR3 is TGCGCCAGCAGCTTGTGGAGGGGGCCGTGGCAAGAGACCCAGTACTTC.

This rearrangement joins TRBV14 to TRBJ1-2; TRBD1 matches 10 bases. Germline V CDR1 and CDR2: SGHDN, FVKESK. The CDR3 runs 20 residues. V was pared by 2 bases and J by 0 bases, with 15 bases of the junction left unmatched. As DNA, the CDR3 is TGTGCCAGCAGCCAATTCTTGTCTGACAGGGGGCTGCAAGCTAACTATGGCTACACCTTC. It codes for CASSQFLSDRGLQANYGYTF. Filled out from reference TRBV14 and TRBJ1-2, the complete variable domain reads EAGVTQFPSHSVIEKGQTVTLRCDPISGHDNLYWYRRVMGKEIKFLLHFVKESKQDESGMPNNRFLAERTGGTYSTLKVQPAELEDSGVYFCASSQFLSDRGLQANYGYTFGSGTRLTVV.

The chain combines TRBV21-1 with TRBJ2-3; the DNA was not compared with TRBD1, the D call given in the table. TRBV21-1 is given as a pseudogene. The CDR3 contains 17 residues. DNA for the CDR3: TGTGCCAGCAGCAAAGGGGGACATAACCCGTCCCCAGATACGCAGTATTTT. It encodes CASSKGGHNPSPDTQYF.

CDR3 residues: CASSFPGTGSVNTEAFF. In DNA, the CDR3 is TGCGCCAGCAGCTTTCCCGGGACAGGGAGCGTGAACACTGAAGCTTTCTTT. The chain links TRBV5-1 to TRBJ1-1; 9 bases align to TRBD1. The J segment lost 0 bases and the V segment lost 2 bases, leaving 8 bases of the junction unmatched. The germline V gene has CDR1 SGHRS and CDR2 YFSETQ. CDR3 length: 17 residues.

The CDR3: CASSPHRTEPRGEKLFF. The CDR3 coding sequence is TGTGCCAGCAGCCCACACCGGACAGAGCCAAGGGGTGAAAAACTGTTTTTT. This chain joins TRBV7-9 and TRBJ1-4, with a weak D call TRBD1 (6 bases). Germline V gene lookup returns CDR1 SEHNR and CDR2 FQNEAQ (reference sequence). This CDR3 comprises 17 residues. V shed 5 bases and J shed 7 bases, with 23 bases lying between them.

The chain links TRBV5-1 to TRBJ2-6; D is possibly TRBD2 (7 bases). V was trimmed by 4 bases and J by 1 base, leaving 15 bases between them. The CDR3 extends over 17 amino acids. Germline V gene lookup returns CDR1 SGHRS and CDR2 YFSETQ. CDR3 coding DNA: TGCGCCAGCAGCGGCCGGGGGGCGGCTTCTGGGGCCAACGTCCTGACTTTC. Protein sequence: CASSGRGAASGANVLTF.

This clone was observed a few times. This sequence joins TRBV18 and TRBJ1-2; tentative D call: TRBD1 (6 bases). With 0 bases removed from V and 4 bases from J, the gap between germline ends came to 9 bases. Germline V lookup: CDR1 KGHSH, CDR2 LQKENI. This CDR3 comprises 14 residues. The CDR3 region is CASSPPGHPYGYTF. The CDR3 DNA follows: TGTGCCAGCTCACCACCGGGACACCCCTATGGCTACACCTTC.

The V call is TRBV4-1, the J call TRBJ1-5; maybe TRBD1 (5 bases). V lost 1 base to trimming and J lost 8 bases, with 18 bases between them. Germline CDR1 is MGHRA and CDR2 is YSYEKL. The CDR3 covers 16 residues. CDR3 region: CASSQVAGTSGEPQHF. The CDR3 nucleotides are TGCGCCAGCAGCCAAGTGGCCGGGACTTCGGGGGAGCCCCAGCATTTT.